One and the same sample provided the 21 T cell receptor beta chains below, sequenced in a study of cytomegalovirus exposure and HLA in healthy donors. Primers included in the PCR were 60 Vbeta and 13 Jbeta primers. The method was immunoSEQ multiplex PCR; TCRdb's version includes in-frame clones alone and lacks a portion of them. The sample holds about 45,000 clones, roughly half seen once. The sequenced sample was PBMCs. These receptors originate from a man in his fifties or sixties in good health and CMV-seronegative.

The V call is TRBV2, the J call TRBJ2-3, with 7 bases matching TRBD1. The CDR3 covers 16 residues. Unmatched junction bases numbered 11, after V lost 6 bases and J lost 2 bases. Germline CDR1 reads SNHLY; CDR2 reads FYNNEI. The CDR3 DNA sequence: TGTGCCAGCAGGGCACCGGGACAGAAACTCACAGATACGCAGTATTTT. Its translation: CASRAPGQKLTDTQYF.

The table lists this clone with a few counts. This chain links TRBV29-1 with TRBJ2-3; TRBD2 matches at 8 bases. The CDR3 is made up of 14 amino acids. The ends lost 5 bases at V and 10 bases at J; junction bases unmatched: 14. Germline V gives CDR1 SQVTM, CDR2 ANQGSEA. Here the CDR3 DNA reads TGCAGCGTTCCTCGGGGGGGCCAGGACGTTTCGCAGTATTTT. Its protein is CSVPRGGQDVSQYF.

The rearrangement links TRBV6-1 to TRBJ1-2; no clear D. V gave up 0 bases and J gave up 4 bases, with 6 bases separating them. Germline CDR1 MNHNS, CDR2 SASEGT. CDR3 size: 13 residues. The CDR3 DNA follows: TGTGCCAGCAGTGAAGCCGGTCCCTATGGCTACACCTTC. Its protein product is CASSEAGPYGYTF.

This clone turned up a few times. The chain employs TRBV4-3 and TRBJ1-1; D remains ambiguous. This CDR3 has 13 amino acids. Germline assignment: CDR1 LGHNA and CDR2 YSLEER. Between the trimmed V and J ends, which lost 1 base and 4 bases, there was a span of 7 bases. The CDR3 loop reads CASSQAQSTEAFF. For the CDR3, the DNA is TGCGCCAGCAGCCAAGCACAGTCCACTGAAGCTTTCTTT.

The J gene is TRBJ1-4, the V gene TRBV9; tentative D call: TRBD1 (6 bases). V was clipped by 3 bases and J by 4 bases, with 13 bases between them. CDR3 size: 15 residues. Germline V gene sequence: CDR1 SGDLS, CDR2 YYNGEE. The CDR3, as DNA: TGTGCCAGCAGCGAGGGGGAAGGGAGTAATGAAAAACTGTTTTTT. Translating gives CASSEGEGSNEKLFF.

This clone was counted a few times. This sequence joins TRBV5-8 and TRBJ2-7; TRBD2 is a possible D gene (5 bases). Per the germline V gene, CDR1 is SGHTS and CDR2 is YDEGEE. CDR3 length: 13 residues. The germline V and J ends were trimmed by 4 bases and 3 bases, with 11 bases remaining between them. The CDR3 loop reads CASSEGHIYEQYF. CDR3 nucleotides: TGTGCCAGCAGCGAGGGTCACATCTACGAGCAGTACTTC.

V usage is TRBV5-6 and J usage is TRBJ2-7; the D is unclear. The ends were cut back, 0 bases at V and 2 bases at J, with 9 bases in the middle. CDR3 length: 14 amino acids. Germline V gives CDR1 SGHDT, CDR2 YYEEEE. The CDR3 DNA is TGTGCCAGCAGCTTGGGAGACTCAGCCTACGAGCAGTACTTC. Its translation is CASSLGDSAYEQYF.

The chain is built from TRBV9 and TRBJ1-2; 8 bases align to TRBD1. J was trimmed by 7 bases and V by 4 bases; bases with no gene match: 9. The CDR3 consists of 14 residues. Germline V gene data show CDR1 as SGDLS and CDR2 as YYNGEE. CDR3: CASSSSRDRIGYTF. The CDR3, as DNA: TGTGCCAGCAGCTCCAGCCGGGACAGGATTGGCTACACCTTC.

The J gene is TRBJ2-1, the V gene TRBV5-1; tentative D call: TRBD2 (6 bases). The CDR3 covers 16 residues. V was pared by 0 bases and J by 2 bases, with 12 bases between. The germline V gene encodes CDR1 SGHRS and CDR2 YFSETQ. The CDR3 loop is CASSLAQASAYNEQFF. The CDR3 coding sequence is TGCGCCAGCAGCTTGGCCCAGGCTAGCGCCTACAATGAGCAGTTCTTC.

The chain combines TRBV4-1 with TRBJ1-5; 9 nucleotides line up with TRBD1. This CDR3 region has 18 residues. The germline gives CDR1 MGHRA, CDR2 YSYEKL. The ends lost 0 bases at V and 0 bases at J; junction bases unmatched: 6. CDR3 loop: CASSQDLSGQGSNQPQHF. The CDR3, as DNA: TGCGCCAGCAGCCAAGATTTATCGGGACAGGGTAGCAATCAGCCCCAGCATTTT.

This clone has ten or more counts. The rearrangement links TRBV9 to TRBJ2-1, with D uncertain. The CDR3 contains 14 residues. The germline V gene encodes CDR1 SGDLS and CDR2 YYNGEE. V gave up 2 bases and J gave up 4 bases, with 10 bases separating them. The CDR3 bases are TGTGCCAGCAGCGTGGATTCGGGTTACAATGAGCAGTTCTTC. This translates into CASSVDSGYNEQFF.

This clone was counted between two and nine times. The V call is TRBV29-1, the J call TRBJ1-1; tentative D call: TRBD1 (6 bases). V lost 6 bases to trimming and J lost 1 base, with 12 bases between them. Germline CDR1 is SQVTM and CDR2 is ANQGSEA. This CDR3 comprises 13 residues. In nucleotides, the CDR3 is TGCAGCGTGTCGGGACAAACGAACACTGAAGCTTTCTTT. This gives the protein CSVSGQTNTEAFF.

The rearrangement joins TRBV10-1 to TRBJ1-2; D is perhaps TRBD1 (6 bases). Deletions cut 0 bases from V and 8 bases from J, with 16 bases between. The CDR3 loop spans 15 amino acids. CDR1 and CDR2 (germline): WNHNN, SYGVQD (reference sequence). The CDR3 coding sequence is TGCGCCAGCAGTGAGTCCCGACAGGCCGCGAAAGGCTACACCTTC. It specifies CASSESRQAAKGYTF.

The gene calls are TRBV18 and TRBJ1-5; D unresolved. Trimming left V 3 bases short and J 1 base short, with 4 bases between. Germline values: CDR1 KGHSH, CDR2 LQKENI. The CDR3 is 13 amino acids. The CDR3 reads CASSPTSNQPQHF. CDR3 DNA sequence: TGTGCCAGCTCACCTACAAGCAATCAGCCCCAGCATTTT.

The chain couples TRBV7-2 to TRBJ1-4, with 7 bases identical to TRBD1. Trimming at V came to 5 bases and at J to 6 bases, leaving 6 bases not matched to a gene. CDR3 length equals 14 residues. Germline V gives CDR1 SGHTA, CDR2 FQGNSA. The CDR3 DNA reads TGTGCCAGCAGCCGTGACAGGGTGGATGAAAAACTGTTTTTT. This sequence encodes CASSRDRVDEKLFF.

The chain links TRBV2 to TRBJ2-5, with 12 nucleotides matching TRBD2. The germline V gene encodes CDR1 SNHLY and CDR2 FYNNEI. After removal of 6 bases from V and 5 bases from J, the junction contained 10 bases not matched to a gene. The length of the CDR3 is 16 residues. The CDR3 here is CASRRLAGEGEETQYF. For the CDR3, the DNA is TGTGCCAGCAGGCGACTAGCGGGAGAGGGGGAGGAGACCCAGTACTTC.

The chain employs TRBV2 and TRBJ2-5, with D uncertain. Trimming pared 3 bases from V and 0 bases from J, leaving 5 bases between. Germline V gene sequence: CDR1 SNHLY, CDR2 FYNNEI. The CDR3 is 13 amino acids. CDR3 coding DNA: TGTGCCAGCAGTGAGGGCTACCAAGAGACCCAGTACTTC. Residues: CASSEGYQETQYF.

The chain joins TRBV30 to TRBJ1-2; 12 positions agree with TRBD1. The CDR3 covers 18 residues. With V trimmed by 1 base and J by 4 bases, 13 bases remained unmatched. Per the germline V gene, CDR1 is GTSNPN and CDR2 is SVGIG (reference sequence). CDR3 protein: CAWSAYGPGTGGGYGYTF. The CDR3 DNA is TGTGCCTGGAGTGCATACGGTCCCGGGACAGGGGGCGGCTATGGCTACACCTTC.

The chain carries TRBV4-1 and TRBJ2-7, with unresolved D. V lost 2 bases, J lost 3 bases, and 8 bases lay in between. In germline, CDR1 is MGHRA, CDR2 YSYEKL. CDR3 length equals 13 residues. CDR3 bases: TGCGCCAGCAGCCAAAACAGCTACTACGAGCAGTACTTC. This encodes CASSQNSYYEQYF.

This clone appeared a single time. The rearrangement joins TRBV11-2 to TRBJ2-7; possible D gene TRBD2, 5 bases. This CDR3 contains 13 residues. V lost 5 bases and J 3 bases, leaving 11 bases between the germline ends. From germline, CDR1 is SGHAT and CDR2 FQNNGV. CDR3 loop: CASSRPAGYEQYF. The CDR3 nucleotides are TGTGCCAGCAGCCGACCGGCGGGCTACGAGCAGTACTTC.

This chain joins TRBV11-1 and TRBJ2-2, with a tentative D call TRBD1 (6 bases). V shed 8 bases and J shed 2 bases, with 9 bases lying between them. Germline V gene data show CDR1 as SGHAT and CDR2 as FQDESV (reference sequence). This CDR3 spans 13 amino acids. The chain's CDR3 is CASGTYNTGELFF. CDR3 nucleotides: TGTGCCAGCGGGACATATAACACCGGGGAGCTGTTTTTT.